The entry below gives a single T cell receptor beta chain sequence along with its context. This sample is part of a study of T cells expressing NK-cell markers. CDR1 and CDR2 from the germline V gene are SGHVS and FQNEAQ. This CDR3 has 17 residues. TCRdb re-called the 5' RACE reads, yielding one record per CDR3 amino acid sequence without DNA. The sample table includes 550,000 to 600,000 distinct CDR3 sequences. The J gene is TRBJ2-1, the V gene TRBV7-8; there is no DNA to check the TCRdb D call of TRBD2. Material for sequencing was blood T cells: a sorted CD56 or NKG2C T cell subset, CD4+ or CD8+ T cells, or bulk PBMC T cells (not recorded which). This sequence originates from a man younger than 35 in good health. The CDR3 loop reads CASSDPKRELGYNEQFF.